What follows is one TCR beta chain and its context. The antigen remains unidentified. Primers included in the PCR were 60 Vbeta and 13 Jbeta primers. TCRdb's copy holds only in-frame clones and misses some; the assay was immunoSEQ multiplex PCR. The profile shows about 110,000 clones, 74% of them singletons. The sample comes from a study of cytomegalovirus exposure and HLA in healthy donors. Study conclusions and caveats: About 180 TCR beta chains were listed as cytomegalovirus-associated. Reports indicated that the classifier achieved high specificity and sensitivity in diagnosing cytomegalovirus status. TCR beta V segments were, for the most part, productive about 87% or about 30% of the time in an earlier analysis. What TCR beta sequences reportedly achieved was accurate prediction of HLA-A and HLA-B alleles in most subjects.

CDR1 SGHRS and CDR2 YFSETQ come from the germline V gene. The junction had 10 bases not matched to a gene; V was cut back by 4 bases and J by 7 bases. CDR3 length: 16 amino acids. The sequenced sample consisted of PBMCs. V usage is TRBV5-1 and J usage is TRBJ2-7; 14 bases match TRBD2. The receptor was isolated from a man aged 50-59 years in good health and CMV-seropositive. CDR3 region: CASSAGGLAGGNEQYF. CDR3 DNA sequence: TGCGCCAGCAGCGCCGGAGGACTAGCGGGAGGCAATGAGCAGTACTTC.